This T cell receptor beta chain stems from a study of shared T cell receptors in the human thymus. Produced via immunoSEQ multiplex PCR; TCRdb's table is partial and in-frame only. The sample holds 600,000 or so clones; about 87% are singletons and the top ten take 0.009% to 0.0095%. Germline CDR1 is SGHTA and CDR2 is FQGTGA. J lost 5 bases, V lost 3 bases, and 2 bases had no gene match. This CDR3 contains 13 residues. A further study also used this sample, focusing on human thymus T cells. As that study records: Finnish infants who were healthy and having corrective surgery for congenital heart defects made up the donors. Corrective cardiac surgery supplied the resected thymus tissue. Among thymic and blood repertoires, usage of V and J genes appeared biased. Unrelated individuals had highly overlapping thymic repertoires, as reported in related research.

Sequenced sample: thymocytes. The chain is built from TRBV7-3 and TRBJ2-3, with 7 bases lining up with TRBD1. The sequence came from a boy younger than two with a congenital heart defect. Here the CDR3 DNA reads TGTGCCAGCAGCTTGGGGGACAGAGATACGCAGTATTTT. This sequence encodes CASSLGDRDTQYF.